This T cell receptor beta chain stems from a study of OX40 agonist ivuxolimab in advanced cancers. Some background on the complete study: Ivuxolimab was a fully human IgG2 agonistic monoclonal antibody targeting the costimulatory receptor OX40 (CD134). Intravenous ivuxolimab was administered to patients every 2 weeks at six dose levels: 0.01, 0.1, 0.3, 1.5, 3 and 10 mg/kg. Among the roughly 50 dose-escalation patients, around 20 had hepatocellular carcinoma, 15 melanoma, 9 renal cell carcinoma and 9 head and neck cancer. In the dose-escalation cohort, 70% to 90% of patients were male, and the mean age was around 60 years with a range of roughly 23 to 79. Prior anti-PD-1, anti-PD-L1 or anti-CTLA-4 therapy was permitted, and checkpoint inhibitors had been received by approximately 39% of dose-escalation patients. Partial responses occurred in three dose-escalation patients: two with cutaneous melanoma and one with hepatocellular carcinoma. The point of sequencing TCRbeta in the periphery was to test whether ivuxolimab changed TCR sequence diversity and drove clonal T-cell expansion. The paper reports the monotherapy dose-escalation portion (N of about 50 patients) of the phase I ivuxolimab trial.

Patients with a history of autoimmune disease or receiving systemic immunosuppression were excluded from the trial. Peripheral blood for TCR sequencing was collected from all dose cohorts at baseline, on cycle 4 day 1, and on cycle 7 day 1. The samples were drawn from a first-in-human, open-label, multicenter phase I dose-escalation trial of ivuxolimab. The trial enrolled adults with locally advanced or metastatic head and neck squamous cell, hepatocellular, melanoma or renal cell carcinoma. CD4+ and CD8+ T cells were sorted separately from peripheral blood before TCR sequencing. Genomic DNA was extracted from sorted cells for sequencing of the TCRbeta CDR3 region. The immunoSEQ Assay was used for sequencing of TCRbeta CDR3 regions. Held by TCRdb, this immuneACCESS table contains in-frame sequences only and omits some clones. Under half of the omission traces to an unresolved V gene where checked; the cause of the rest is unknown. The sample table holds tens of thousands of clones, of which approximately 80% were seen once. The top ten hold 0.95% to 1.5% of the sample.

Results the study describes overall, beyond this receptor: Low levels of normalized T-cell clonal expansion were also seen in some patients who did not respond. The antigen specificity of the peripheral T cells that underwent clonal expansion was not determined. At doses of 0.1 to 3.0 mg/kg, clonal expansion of both CD4+ and CD8+ blood T cells was observed from baseline to week 6. After ivuxolimab, more expanded clones were found on average in CD8+ T cells than in CD4+ T cells. Partial responders in the 0.1-3.0 mg/kg groups had among the lowest normalized peripheral clonal expansion, especially among CD8+ T cells.

Trimming takes 5 bases from V and 0 bases from J, and the germline ends sit 7 bases apart. The germline V gene specifies SGHRS as CDR1 and YFSETQ as CDR2. The CDR3 runs 13 residues from the cysteine to the phenylalanine. Only the CDR3 portion is preserved as DNA: 39 bases, with reading frame beginning at the first base. With respect to this clone: Its antigen is not yet known. Within one base of it there is no much larger clone, and no base qualities were kept.

The sequence was collected from an adult with an advanced solid tumor such as melanoma, head and neck, liver or kidney cancer. The chain employs TRBV5-1 and TRBJ2-3, with the D gene not clear enough to name. The input for sequencing was CD4+ or CD8+ T cells sorted from blood, taken in a trial of the OX40 agonist ivuxolimab. CDR3 protein: CASRHDSTDTQYF. The bases read TGCGCCAGCAGGCATGACAGCACAGATACGCAGTATTTT. The CDR3, completed at both ends by the reference TRBV5-1 and TRBJ2-3 genes, gives the full variable domain KAGVTQTPRYLIKTRGQQVTLSCSPISGHRSVSWYQQTPGQGLQFLFEYFSETQRNKGNFPGRFSGRQFSNSRSEMNVSTLELGDSALYLCASRHDSTDTQYFGPGTRLTVL.